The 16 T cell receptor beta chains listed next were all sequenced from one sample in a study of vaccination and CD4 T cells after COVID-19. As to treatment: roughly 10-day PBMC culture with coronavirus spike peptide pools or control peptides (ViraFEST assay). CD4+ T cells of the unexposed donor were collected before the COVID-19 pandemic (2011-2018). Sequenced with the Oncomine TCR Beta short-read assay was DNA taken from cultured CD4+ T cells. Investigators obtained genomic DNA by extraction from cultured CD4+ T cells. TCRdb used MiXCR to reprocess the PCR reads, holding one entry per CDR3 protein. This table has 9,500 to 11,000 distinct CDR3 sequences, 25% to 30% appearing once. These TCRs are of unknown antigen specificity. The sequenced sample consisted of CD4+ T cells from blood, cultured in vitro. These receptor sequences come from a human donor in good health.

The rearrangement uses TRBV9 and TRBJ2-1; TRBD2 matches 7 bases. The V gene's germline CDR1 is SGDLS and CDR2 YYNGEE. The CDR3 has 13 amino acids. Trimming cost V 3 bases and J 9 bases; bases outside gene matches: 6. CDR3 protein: CASSGRGRGEQFF. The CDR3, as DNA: TGTGCCAGCAGCGGTCGGGGGAGGGGTGAGCAGTTCTTC. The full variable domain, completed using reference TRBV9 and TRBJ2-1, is DSGVTQTPKHLITATGQRVTLRCSPRSGDLSVYWYQQSLDQGLQFLIQYYNGEERAKGNILERFSAQQFPDLHSELNLSSLELGDSALYFCASSGRGRGEQFFGPGTRLTVL.

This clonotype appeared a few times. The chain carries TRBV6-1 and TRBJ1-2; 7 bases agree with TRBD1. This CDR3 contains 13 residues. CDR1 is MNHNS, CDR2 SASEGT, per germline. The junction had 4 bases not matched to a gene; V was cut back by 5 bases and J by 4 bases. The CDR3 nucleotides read TGTGCCAGCAGTCTACAGGGGATCTATGGCTACACCTTC. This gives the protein CASSLQGIYGYTF.

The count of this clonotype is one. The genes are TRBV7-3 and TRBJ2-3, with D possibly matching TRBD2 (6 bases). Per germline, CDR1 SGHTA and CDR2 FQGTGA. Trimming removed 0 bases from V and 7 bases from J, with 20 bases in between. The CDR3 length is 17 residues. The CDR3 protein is CASSLTGRDQYQNTQYF. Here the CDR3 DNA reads TGTGCCAGCAGCTTAACGGGGCGGGATCAATATCAAAATACGCAGTATTTT.

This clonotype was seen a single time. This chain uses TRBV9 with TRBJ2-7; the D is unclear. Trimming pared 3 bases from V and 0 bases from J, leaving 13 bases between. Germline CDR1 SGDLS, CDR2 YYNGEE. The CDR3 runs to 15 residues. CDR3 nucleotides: TGTGCCAGCAGCGCGGCGCCGGGCAGCTCCTACGAGCAGTACTTC. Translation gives CASSAAPGSSYEQYF.

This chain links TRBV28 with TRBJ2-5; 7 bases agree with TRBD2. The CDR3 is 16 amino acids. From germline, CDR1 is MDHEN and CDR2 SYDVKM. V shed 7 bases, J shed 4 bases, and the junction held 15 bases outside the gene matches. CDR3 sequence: CASTTLSRENPETQYF. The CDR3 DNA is TGTGCCAGCACCACCCTTTCGCGGGAGAACCCAGAGACCCAGTACTTC.

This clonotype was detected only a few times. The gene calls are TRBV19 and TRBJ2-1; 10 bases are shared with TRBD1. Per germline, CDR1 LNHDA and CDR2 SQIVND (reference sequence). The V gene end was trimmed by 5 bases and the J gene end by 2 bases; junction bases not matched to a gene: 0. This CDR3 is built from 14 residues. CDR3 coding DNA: TGTGCCAGTAGTGGACAGGGGGCCTACAATGAGCAGTTCTTC. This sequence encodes CASSGQGAYNEQFF.

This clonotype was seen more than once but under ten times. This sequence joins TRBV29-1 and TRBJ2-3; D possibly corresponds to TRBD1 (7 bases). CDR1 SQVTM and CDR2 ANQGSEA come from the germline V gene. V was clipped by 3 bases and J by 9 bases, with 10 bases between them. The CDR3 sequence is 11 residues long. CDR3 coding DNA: TGCAGCGTTGAGCCAGGGGGGACGCAGTATTTT. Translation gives CSVEPGGTQYF.

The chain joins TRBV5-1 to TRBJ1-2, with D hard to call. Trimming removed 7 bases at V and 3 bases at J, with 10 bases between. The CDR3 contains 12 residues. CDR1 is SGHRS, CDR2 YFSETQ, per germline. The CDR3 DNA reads TGCGCCAGCCGCATCGGGGACTATGGCTACACCTTC. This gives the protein CASRIGDYGYTF.

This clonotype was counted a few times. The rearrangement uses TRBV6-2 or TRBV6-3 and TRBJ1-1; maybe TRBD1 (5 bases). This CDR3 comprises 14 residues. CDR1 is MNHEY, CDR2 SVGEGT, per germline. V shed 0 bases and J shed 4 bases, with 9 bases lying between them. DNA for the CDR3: TGTGCCAGCAGTTACTCGGGGGGAAGCACTGAAGCTTTCTTT. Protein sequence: CASSYSGGSTEAFF.

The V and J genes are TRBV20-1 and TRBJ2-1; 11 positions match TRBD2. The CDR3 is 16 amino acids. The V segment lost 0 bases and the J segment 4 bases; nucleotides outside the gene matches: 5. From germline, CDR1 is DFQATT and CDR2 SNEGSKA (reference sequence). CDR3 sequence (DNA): TGCAGTGCTAGAGATTGGCGGACTAGCGGGTACAATGAGCAGTTCTTC. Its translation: CSARDWRTSGYNEQFF.

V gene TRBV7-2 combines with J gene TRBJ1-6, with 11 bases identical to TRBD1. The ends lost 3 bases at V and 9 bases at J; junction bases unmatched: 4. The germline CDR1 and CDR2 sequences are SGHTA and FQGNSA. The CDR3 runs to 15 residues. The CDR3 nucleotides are TGTGCCAGCAGCTTTCAAGGGACAGGGGGTTCACCCCTCCACTTT. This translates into CASSFQGTGGSPLHF.

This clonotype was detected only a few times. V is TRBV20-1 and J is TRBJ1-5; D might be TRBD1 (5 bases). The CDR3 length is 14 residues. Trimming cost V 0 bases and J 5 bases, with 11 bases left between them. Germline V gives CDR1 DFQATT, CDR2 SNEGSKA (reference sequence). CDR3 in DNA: TGCAGTGCTAGAGATCGTGCAGGGTATCAGCCCCAGCATTTT. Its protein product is CSARDRAGYQPQHF.

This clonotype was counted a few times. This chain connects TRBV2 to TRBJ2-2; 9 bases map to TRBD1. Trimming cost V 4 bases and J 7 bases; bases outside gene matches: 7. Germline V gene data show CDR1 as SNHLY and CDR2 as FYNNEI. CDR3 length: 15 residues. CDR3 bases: TGTGCCAGCAGTGTGGACAGGGGTACGGGCGGGGAGCTGTTTTTT. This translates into CASSVDRGTGGELFF. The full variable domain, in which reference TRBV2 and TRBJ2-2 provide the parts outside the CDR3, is EPEVTQTPSHQVTQMGQEVILRCVPISNHLYFYWYRQILGQKVEFLVSFYNNEISEKSEIFDDQFSVERPDGSNFTLKIRSTKLEDSAMYFCASSVDRGTGGELFFGEGSRLTVL.

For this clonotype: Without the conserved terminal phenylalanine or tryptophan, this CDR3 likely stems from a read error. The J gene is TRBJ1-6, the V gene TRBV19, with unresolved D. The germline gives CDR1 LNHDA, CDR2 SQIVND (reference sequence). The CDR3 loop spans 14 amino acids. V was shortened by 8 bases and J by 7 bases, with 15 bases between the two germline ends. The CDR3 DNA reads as TGTGCCAGTCCTGGCCTCCCGGGGAATTCACCCCTCCACCTT. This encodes CASPGLPGNSPLHL.

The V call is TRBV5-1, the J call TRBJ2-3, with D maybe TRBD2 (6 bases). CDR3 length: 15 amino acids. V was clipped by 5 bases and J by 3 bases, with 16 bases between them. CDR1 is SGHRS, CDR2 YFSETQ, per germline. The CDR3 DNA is TGCGCCAGCAGTGACGGGACTCCCTCTACAGATACGCAGTATTTT. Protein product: CASSDGTPSTDTQYF.

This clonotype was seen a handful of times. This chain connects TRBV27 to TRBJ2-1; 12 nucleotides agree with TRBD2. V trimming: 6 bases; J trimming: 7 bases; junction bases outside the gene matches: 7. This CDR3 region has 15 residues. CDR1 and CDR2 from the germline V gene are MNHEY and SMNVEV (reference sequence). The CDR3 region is CASRLTSGSRNEQFF. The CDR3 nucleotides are TGTGCCAGCAGGCTGACTAGCGGGAGTAGAAATGAGCAGTTCTTC.